Listed below are T cell receptor beta chains from one sample, sequenced in a study of blood T cell repertoires in COVID-19. Repertoires were generated with immunoSEQ multiplex PCR, while TCRdb's copy carries only in-frame clones and drops some. The data hold fewer than 350,000 clones, with 80% to 90% observed a single time. The sample was PBMCs or T cells enriched from blood (not recorded which). The receptors originated from a woman aged 30 to 39 with acute COVID-19. The CDR3 runs from the conserved cysteine through the conserved F or W. The order of the fields is clone size, J gene, V gene, D gene, CDR3 DNA, CDR3 protein. A D gene is named only where the DNA matches it firmly. A clone size is listed for some rows: how often the clone was seen (once, few, many), or a class if it is expanded.

NA | TRBJ1-1 | TRBV11-2 | NA | TGTGCCAGCAGCTACGGGACAACGGCTTCGGCTTTCTTT | CASSYGTTASAFF
NA | TRBJ1-1 | TRBV28 | NA | TGTGCCAGCAGTTTAGGGGGGGCCGTCGACACTGAAGCTTTCTTT | CASSLGGAVDTEAFF
NA | TRBJ2-7 | TRBV24-1 | TRBD2 | TGTGCCACCAGTGACTCGTCAGCGGGAGGGTACGAGCAGTACTTC | CATSDSSAGGYEQYF
NA | TRBJ2-3 | TRBV10-3 | NA | TGTGCCATCAGCAGCGACCCCACAGATACGCAGTATTTT | CAISSDPTDTQYF
NA | TRBJ2-6 | TRBV28 | TRBD1 | TGTGCCAGCAGTTATCGAGGGACAGGGTTTATCATCTCTGGGGCCAACGTCCTGACTTTC | CASSYRGTGFIISGANVLTF
NA | TRBJ2-7 | TRBV4-3 | NA | TGCGCCAGCAGCCAAGAAAAGGGGGGGGGCTACGAGCAGTACTTC | CASSQEKGGGYEQYF
NA | TRBJ2-1 | TRBV13 | TRBD2 | TGTGCCAGCAGCTTACCAGCGGGATCTGCCTACAATGAGCAGTTCTTC | CASSLPAGSAYNEQFF
NA | TRBJ2-2 | TRBV11-2 | NA | TGTGCCAGCAGCCCGACGACTATGATCACCGGGGAGCTGTTTTTT | CASSPTTMITGELFF
NA | TRBJ2-2 | TRBV28 | NA | TGTGCCAGCAGACCCACGGGGGCCGGGGAGCTGTTTTTT | CASRPTGAGELFF
NA | TRBJ1-2 | TRBV9 | TRBD1 | TGTGCCAGCAGCTCACAGGGGGCAGAGGGCTATGGCTACACCTTC | CASSSQGAEGYGYTF
NA | TRBJ2-7 | TRBV29-1 | TRBD2 | TGCAGCGCCTCTTCAGCGGGGCTCTCCTACGAGCAGTACTTC | CSASSAGLSYEQYF
NA | TRBJ2-7 | TRBV18 | NA | TGTGCCAGCTCACGGCGACCCCCTAGATCGGTGCACTACGAGCAGTACTTC | CASSRRPPRSVHYEQYF
few | TRBJ2-3 | TRBV27 | TRBD2 | TGTGCCAGCAGTTTATCGGGAGGGAAGAGGGCGCAGTATTTT | CASSLSGGKRAQYF
NA | TRBJ1-1 | TRBV28 | NA | TGTGCCAGCAGTACTTACAGGAACACTGAAGCTTTCTTT | CASSTYRNTEAFF
once | TRBJ1-5 | TRBV28 | TRBD1 | TGTGCCAGCAGTTTAGGACAGGGGCATCAGCCCCAGCATTTT | CASSLGQGHQPQHF
NA | TRBJ2-1 | TRBV6-2/TRBV6-3 | TRBD2 | TGTGCCAGCAGTTACTCCAGTTTCAAGCGGGACCCCCCTAATAATGAGCAGTTCTTC | CASSYSSFKRDPPNNEQFF
NA | TRBJ2-3 | TRBV5-1 | TRBD2 | TGCGCCAGCAGCTGGGGACCCGCTGGGGGGGACCTCACAGATACGCAGTATTTT | CASSWGPAGGDLTDTQYF
NA | TRBJ2-7 | TRBV9 | TRBD2 | TGTGCCAGCAGCGTCTCCCGGGAGGGGCAAAGAAACGAGCAGTACTTC | CASSVSREGQRNEQYF
NA | TRBJ2-2 | TRBV7-2 | TRBD1 | TGTGCCAGCAGCAGACAGGGGGCGAGCACCGGGGAGCTGTTTTTT | CASSRQGASTGELFF
NA | TRBJ1-5 | TRBV24-1 | TRBD1 | TGTGCCACCAGTGATTCGGGGACAGGGACCAACAATCAGCCCCAGCATTTT | CATSDSGTGTNNQPQHF
NA | TRBJ2-7 | TRBV4-1 | NA | TGCGCCAGCAGCCAAGAGGGGGCGAGTTACGAGCAGTACTTC | CASSQEGASYEQYF
once | TRBJ2-6 | TRBV6-5 | TRBD1 | TGTGCCAGTTGGGACAGGGCGTCTGGGGCCAACGTCCTGACTTTC | CASWDRASGANVLTF
NA | TRBJ2-1 | TRBV6-2/TRBV6-3 | TRBD2 | TGTGCCAGCAGTTATCGGCGGGAGATAGCCGATGAGCAGTTCTTC | CASSYRREIADEQFF
NA | TRBJ1-1 | TRBV5-1 | NA | TGCGCCAGCAGCCGGGTAACGAACACTGAAGCTTTCTTT | CASSRVTNTEAFF
NA | TRBJ2-7 | TRBV19 | NA | TGTGCCAGTAGTAACACGGGGTCGATCTCCTACGAGCAGTACTTC | CASSNTGSISYEQYF
NA | TRBJ1-4 | TRBV4-3 | TRBD1 | TGCGCCAGCAGCCCCGGACAGGGGTCAACTAATGAAAAACTGTTTTTT | CASSPGQGSTNEKLFF
NA | TRBJ2-1 | TRBV29-1 | TRBD2 | TGCAGCGTTGAAAATAGCGGGAGGGCGCATTACAATGAGCAGTTCTTC | CSVENSGRAHYNEQFF
NA | TRBJ1-2 | TRBV4-2 | TRBD1 | TGTGCCAGCAGCCAAGAACAGGGGGCGGCATATGGCTACACCTTC | CASSQEQGAAYGYTF
NA | TRBJ1-1 | TRBV15 | NA | TGTGCCACCAGCAGAGTCGTTGGCAGTGACTCTTTCTTT | CATSRVVGSDSFF
NA | TRBJ2-6 | TRBV6-5 | NA | TGTGCCAGTGGAGAGGGAGCTGGGGCCAACGTCCTGACTTTC | CASGEGAGANVLTF
once | TRBJ2-3 | TRBV3-1/TRBV3-2 | TRBD2 | TGTGCCAGCAGCCTTCGACTAGCGGGAGATGGTACAGATACGCAGTATTTT | CASSLRLAGDGTDTQYF
NA | TRBJ2-1 | TRBV9 | NA | TGTGCCAGCAGCAAAGACCCGGGTAATTACAATGAGCAGTTCTTC | CASSKDPGNYNEQFF
NA | TRBJ2-1 | TRBV6-5 | NA | TGTGCCAGCAGAAGTGGGGCGGATGAGCAGTTCTTC | CASRSGADEQFF
once | TRBJ1-6 | TRBV5-1 | NA | TGCGCCAGCAGCTTGAACTGGTCAGGTGGATCACCCCTCCACTTT | CASSLNWSGGSPLHF
few | TRBJ2-7 | TRBV28 | NA | TGTGCCAGCCGACCCCCCGGGTCAACCTACGAGCAGTACTTC | CASRPPGSTYEQYF
NA | TRBJ2-3 | TRBV20-1 | TRBD2 | TGCAGTGCTAGTGCCCCGTCTAGCGGGAGGGTGGATACGCAGTATTTT | CSASAPSSGRVDTQYF
NA | TRBJ2-2 | TRBV29-1 | TRBD1 | TGCAGCGTTGAGAGACAGGGGGGCACCGGGGAGCTGTTTTTT | CSVERQGGTGELFF
NA | TRBJ2-7 | TRBV9 | NA | TGTGCCAGCAGCGTAACCGAGGGAGCTTACGAGCAGTACTTC | CASSVTEGAYEQYF
NA | TRBJ2-1 | TRBV6-4 | NA | TGTGCCAGCAGTGGGGGAGGTCGCAATGAGCAGTTCTTC | CASSGGGRNEQFF
NA | TRBJ2-1 | TRBV30 | TRBD2 | TGTGCCTGGAGTTGGGGAACTAGCGCATACAATGAGCAGTTCTTC | CAWSWGTSAYNEQFF
NA | TRBJ2-2 | TRBV3-1/TRBV3-2 | NA | TGTGCCAGCAGCCAAGGTCAGGGTCGACGCGGGGAGCTGTTTTTT | CASSQGQGRRGELFF